This entry describes one T cell receptor (beta chain). The data are from a study of blood T cell repertoires in COVID-19. Study information: Samples taken during acute and convalescent COVID-19 were collected in the United States, Italy and Spain.

This CDR3 has 16 amino acids. V gave up 5 bases and J gave up 3 bases; unmatched junction bases: 8. The germline CDR1 and CDR2 sequences are MRHNA and SNTAGT. Authors' processing steps: Estimation of nucleated cell counts was performed using reference gene primer amplification. The protocol was immunoSEQ multiplex PCR, while the TCRdb copy is restricted to in-frame clones and leaves out a portion. For V, J and clone size, that table is used; D and trimming come from the DNA. The data hold 80,000 to 100,000 clones, with about 95% observed a single time. The sequence derives from a human donor with active COVID-19. The donor label of this sample is uncertain. V gene TRBV6-4 combines with J gene TRBJ2-3; 10 positions agree with TRBD2. Sequenced sample: peripheral blood. CDR3 bases: TGTGCCAGCAGTCAGCGGGGGGGCCTCAAAACAGATACGCAGTATTTT. As protein: CASSQRGGLKTDTQYF.